This T cell receptor (beta chain) was recovered during a study of blood T cell repertoires in COVID-19. Study overall: The United States, Italy and Spain were the sources of the acute and convalescent COVID-19 samples. T cells, B-cell-depleted T cells, or PBMCs supplied cDNA or gDNA.

Those enrolled, adults aged roughly 18 to 89 years, came from about 24 US areas. This CDR3 spans 13 amino acids. CDR1 SGHNT and CDR2 YYREEE come from the germline V gene (reference sequence). V lost 4 bases and J 4 bases, leaving 12 bases between the germline ends. In the authors' workflow: Reference gene primer amplification gave estimated nucleated cell counts. Only in-frame clones appear in the TCRdb table, and some are missing; sequencing was by immunoSEQ multiplex PCR. The V and J calls and the clone size are those of that table, but D and trimming were determined from the DNA. The table lists more than 200,000 clones, 80% of them singletons, with about 4.3% in the top ten.

This clonotype originated in a man aged 30-40 years with acute COVID-19. Sequenced material: PBMCs or T cells enriched from blood (not recorded which). The rearrangement links TRBV5-4 to TRBJ2-7, with a weak D call TRBD1 (7 bases). The CDR3 DNA reads TGTGCCAGCAGCCGCGGGACAGAATACGAGCAGTACTTC. It yields the protein CASSRGTEYEQYF.